This entry is about one T cell receptor beta chain. Its target is unknown. These data are taken from a study of neoadjuvant anti-PD-1 for oral cavity cancer. As for the study in general: Patients mostly received three to four biweekly nivolumab doses at 3 mg/kg before surgery. General study points: With a few patients per group, TCR findings need larger cohorts.

Most tumor samples had roughly 5.2 ug input DNA in two replicates. Clones were read by immunoSEQ multiplex PCR, and TCRdb kept only the in-frame ones, dropping some. Of under 14,000 clones in the sample, over 40% were seen once. Cohort: HPV-negative, locally advanced oral cavity squamous cell carcinoma patients. This receptor was identified in a person between 35 and 79 years old with oral cavity squamous cell carcinoma. Sequencing was performed on tumor tissue, taken before nivolumab (anti-PD-1) treatment.

CDR3 coding DNA: TGTGCCAGCAGGGAGGGTCAGCCCCAGCATTTT. Its protein is CASREGQPQHF. The J gene is TRBJ1-5, the V gene TRBV2; D is unclear. This CDR3 is built from 11 residues. Looked up from germline, CDR1 is SNHLY and CDR2 is FYNNEI. V gave up 6 bases and J gave up 6 bases, with 6 bases separating them.